What follows are 17 T cell receptor beta chains derived from one specimen sequenced in a study of tumor and adjacent non-tumor tissue in lung cancer. No cell sorting was done before RNA was extracted from the tissue. A modified ARM-PCR protocol with three rounds of nested PCR amplified TCRbeta. TCRdb redid the calling of the multiplex PCR reads with MiXCR, one entry per CDR3 protein. The table has around 120,000 distinct CDR3 sequences, 66% seen once. Sequences were obtained from lung tumor tissue. Source of these receptors: a young man with non-small cell lung cancer.

With respect to this clonotype: This may arise from a read error, as a much more abundant clone is one base away. The rearrangement links TRBV6-2 or TRBV6-3 to TRBJ2-1; D gene unclear. Germline lookup yields CDR1 MNHEY and CDR2 SVGEGT. CDR3 length: 11 amino acids. The CDR3 is CTSSYYNEQFF. In DNA, the CDR3 is TGTACCAGCAGTTACTACAATGAGCAGTTCTTC.

The gene calls are TRBV12-3 or TRBV12-4 and TRBJ2-4; 8 positions agree with TRBD1. V trimming: 7 bases; J trimming: 12 bases; junction bases outside the gene matches: 8. CDR3 size: 12 residues. The CDR3 DNA sequence: TGTGCCAGCAACGGTCGGGACAGGCGTCAGTACTTC. It yields the protein CASNGRDRRQYF.

For this clonotype: Germline is not matched at one junction end, which may reflect a read error. V usage is TRBV6-2 or TRBV6-3 and J usage is TRBJ2-1; 9 nucleotides line up with TRBD1. Germline loops: CDR1 MNHEY, CDR2 SVGEGT. This CDR3 spans 20 amino acids. Here the CDR3 DNA reads TGTGCCAGCAGTTACTCGGCGGGACAGGGCTACCTAAGGTCCTACCATGAGCAGTTTTTC. Translating gives CASSYSAGQGYLRSYHEQFF.

Notes on this clonotype: The CDR3 does not close with the conserved phenylalanine or tryptophan, likely indicating a read error. The gene calls are TRBV13 and TRBJ1-5; D not resolved. This CDR3 comprises 17 residues. The germline gives CDR1 PRHDT, CDR2 FYEKMQ (reference sequence). Trimming took off 3 bases at V and 2 bases at J, with 17 bases between the two ends. CDR3 nucleotides: TGTGCCAGCAGCTTCCGAGGGAGGGAGCGAGGCAATCAGCCCCAGCATTAT. As protein: CASSFRGRERGNQPQHY.

The chain uses TRBV11-3 and TRBJ2-5, with TRBD2 matching 7 bases. The CDR3 spans 15 residues. Germline V lookup: CDR1 SGHNT, CDR2 YENEEA. V dropped 11 bases and J dropped 2; count of bases not matched to a gene: 14. The DNA for the CDR3 is TGTGCCGACAGCTTAGAAGTGGGAGGGCAAGAGACCCAGTACTTC. Residues: CADSLEVGGQETQYF. The complete variable domain, with remaining parts taken from reference TRBV11-3 and TRBJ2-5, reads EAGVVQSPRYKIIEKKQPVAFWCNPISGHNTLYWYLQNLGQGPELLIRYENEEAVDDSQLPKDRFSAERLKGVDSTLKIQPAELGDSAVYLCADSLEVGGQETQYFGPGTRLLVL.

As for this clonotype: A read error may account for a junction end that differs from germline. This chain links TRBV6-6 with TRBJ1-5; D is possibly TRBD1 (6 bases). The CDR3 extends over 14 amino acids. Germline values: CDR1 MNHNY, CDR2 SVGAGI (reference sequence). CDR3 protein: CASRAGVSDQPQHF. CDR3 coding DNA: TGTGCCAGCAGAGCAGGGGTTAGCGATCAGCCTCAGCATTTT.

Worth noting for this clonotype: A junction end diverges from the germline sequence, so it may reflect a read error. V gene TRBV6-6 combines with J gene TRBJ1-4; D is unclear. In germline, CDR1 is MNHNY, CDR2 SVGAGI (reference sequence). The CDR3 is 16 residues long. Here the CDR3 reads CASRTPFGPSNEKLFF. The CDR3 bases are TGTGCTAGCAGAACCCCCTTCGGGCCGTCAAATGAAAAACTGTTTTTT.

In regard to this clonotype: The junction departs from the called germline gene at one end, perhaps through a read error. The chain is built from TRBV29-1 and TRBJ1-6; D is unclear. Germline V gives CDR1 SQVTM, CDR2 ANQGSEA. The CDR3 sequence is 12 residues long. CDR3 coding DNA: TGCAGTGTTGCCAACCATAATTCACCCCTCCACTTC. Protein sequence: CSVANHNSPLHF.

The chain is built from TRBV11-2 and TRBJ2-7, with 8 bases aligning to TRBD2. V lost 10 bases and J lost 9; bases outside the gene matches: 20. Germline lookup yields CDR1 SGHAT and CDR2 FQNNGV. This CDR3 is built from 15 residues. CDR3: CANNLNSGTANGQYF. The CDR3 region has the DNA TGTGCCAACAACTTAAATAGCGGGACGGCCAACGGGCAGTACTTC.

This clonotype was found once. The CDR3 reads CSATWKYRGLDAFF. CDR3 coding DNA: TGCAGCGCCACATGGAAGTACAGGGGGCTTGACGCTTTCTTT. The rearrangement uses TRBV29-1 and TRBJ1-1; 9 bases fit TRBD1. The CDR3 contains 14 residues. V shed 7 bases and J 11 bases; nucleotides not matched to a gene: 17. The V gene's germline CDR1 is SQVTM and CDR2 ANQGSEA.

This clonotype was detected only once. Germline is not matched at one junction end, which may reflect a read error. The chain recombines TRBV6-5 with TRBJ2-5; tentative D call: TRBD2 (6 bases). Germline loops: CDR1 MNHEY, CDR2 SVGAGI. The CDR3 length is 14 residues. CDR3 in DNA: TGTGCCAGCAGTTACTGTCAGGGAGGAGAGACCCGGTACTTC. This sequence encodes CASSYCQGGETRYF.

The J gene is TRBJ1-5, the V gene TRBV2; D gene unclear. Germline V gives CDR1 SNHLY, CDR2 FYNNEI. The CDR3 loop spans 13 amino acids. V was shortened by 4 bases and J by 2 bases, with 6 bases between the two germline ends. CDR3 bases: TGTGCCAGCAGTGTGCTGGGCAATCAGCCCCAGCATTTT. It yields the protein CASSVLGNQPQHF.

In regard to this clonotype: An end of the junction does not agree with germline; a read error may underlie this. The gene calls are TRBV6-5 and TRBJ2-3; 8 nucleotides align to TRBD2. There are 15 residues in the CDR3. In germline, CDR1 is MNHEY, CDR2 SVGAGI. The CDR3 here is CASSKGLGTTDTQYF. The CDR3 region has the DNA TGTGCTAGCAGTAAGGGACTAGGCACCACAGATACGCAGTATTTT.

This clonotype is a singleton in its sample. This may come from a read error, since a much larger clone is one base off. The CDR3 DNA sequence: TGTGCCAGCAGTTACTTCTCGGGGGGCCCATCCGGTATGCAGTATTTT. This sequence encodes CASSYFSGGPSGMQYF. The chain employs TRBV6-2 or TRBV6-3 and TRBJ2-3; possible D gene TRBD2, 7 bases. V lost 1 base and J 11 bases, leaving 22 bases between the germline ends. The germline gives CDR1 MNHEY, CDR2 SVGEGT. The CDR3 sequence is 16 residues long.

Worth noting for this clonotype: One base away lies a much larger clone, so this may be a sequencing read error. The V gene is TRBV29-1, the J gene TRBJ1-4; 7 bases are shared with TRBD1. The CDR3 length is 15 residues. Germline values: CDR1 SQVTM, CDR2 ANQGSEA. J gave up 4 bases and V 5 bases, and 10 bases lay outside the gene matches. The CDR3 here is CSVKRGTAHNEKLFF. The CDR3 DNA reads TGCAGCGTTAAAAGGGGGACAGCTCATAATGAAAAACTGTTTTTT.

Details on this clonotype: This may be a read error: a much more frequent sequence differs by one nucleotide. This chain connects TRBV5-5 to TRBJ2-7; tentatively, D is TRBD1 or TRBD2 (5 bases each). Per germline, CDR1 SGHKS and CDR2 YYEKEE (reference sequence). The CDR3 sequence is 12 residues long. V lost 4 bases to trimming and J lost 6 bases, with 11 bases between them. CDR3 sequence: CASSRDLFEQYF. The CDR3 region has the DNA TGTGCCAGCAGCCGGGACCTTTTCGAGCAGTACTTC. The variable domain in full, completed from reference TRBV5-5 and TRBJ2-7, reads DAGVTQSPTHLIKTRGQQVTLRCSPISGHKSVSWYQQVLGQGPQFIFQYYEKEERGRGNFPDRFSARQFPNYSSELNVNALLLGDSALYLCASSRDLFEQYFGPGTRLTVT.

Regarding this clonotype: A read error is likely, as this CDR3 ends without the conserved phenylalanine or tryptophan. The chain recombines TRBV4-2 with TRBJ2-2; 15 bases are shared with TRBD2. This CDR3 region has 19 residues. The germline V gene has CDR1 LGHNA and CDR2 YNFKEQ. The chain's CDR3 is CASGQAGLAGGANTGELFS. The CDR3 DNA reads as TGTGCCAGCGGCCAAGCGGGACTAGCGGGGGGCGCGAACACCGGGGAGCTGTTTTCT.